These 21 T cell receptor beta chains were sequenced from one sample in a study of early T cells in non-severe SARS-CoV-2 infection. TCRdb used MiXCR to reprocess the 5' RACE reads, holding one entry per CDR3 protein. The sample carries roughly 83,000 distinct CDR3 sequences, over 9.5% recorded once. The sequencing used whole blood, collected at baseline. These receptors came from an adult who was a healthcare worker with PCR-confirmed SARS-CoV-2 infection or an uninfected control (not recorded which).

This clonotype has more than one count but fewer than ten. The V gene is TRBV7-3, the J gene TRBJ2-7; D ambiguous. The CDR3 extends over 14 amino acids. Trimming removed 0 bases at V and 2 bases at J, with 8 bases between. Germline values: CDR1 SGHTA, CDR2 FQGTGA. Here the CDR3 DNA reads TGTGCCAGCAGCTTAACCCCCGAAGCCTACGAGCAGTACTTC. Protein sequence: CASSLTPEAYEQYF.

This clonotype has a count of ten or more. The chain carries TRBV4-1 and TRBJ1-6; 8 nucleotides align to TRBD1. From germline, CDR1 is MGHRA and CDR2 YSYEKL. V lost 4 bases to trimming and J lost 5 bases; unmatched junction nucleotides: 7. This CDR3 spans 16 amino acids. The CDR3 reads CASSRTGGRDNSPLHF. DNA for the CDR3: TGCGCCAGCAGCCGTACAGGGGGAAGGGATAATTCACCCCTCCACTTT.

The DNA for the CDR3 is TGTGCCAGCTCTCCCGATCGACAGGTTAGGCTGAGGAATGAGCAGTTCTTC. It encodes CASSPDRQVRLRNEQFF. The chain is built from TRBV18 and TRBJ2-1; D is perhaps TRBD1 (6 bases). The CDR3 runs 17 residues. Trimming pared 6 bases from V and 7 bases from J, leaving 25 bases between. Germline-derived CDR1 and CDR2 are KGHSH and LQKENI.

This sequence joins TRBV5-1 and TRBJ2-2, with TRBD1 as a possible D gene (6 bases). V lost 4 bases to trimming and J lost 4 bases, with 14 bases between them. Per the germline V gene, CDR1 is SGHRS and CDR2 is YFSETQ. The CDR3 consists of 15 residues. The chain's CDR3 is CASSQGSGATGELFF. In DNA, the CDR3 is TGCGCCAGCAGCCAGGGGTCAGGCGCCACCGGGGAGCTGTTTTTT.

The genes are TRBV14 and TRBJ2-3; D call uncertain. Trimming shortened V by 2 bases and J by 9 bases, and 12 bases separated the two germline ends. The CDR3 loop spans 13 amino acids. Germline V gives CDR1 SGHDN, CDR2 FVKESK. CDR3 DNA: TGTGCCAGCAGCCAACCCAAGGAAAACACGCAGTATTTT. Translating it yields CASSQPKENTQYF.

The chain recombines TRBV3-1 with TRBJ1-1; 8 bases are shared with TRBD1. Germline trimming cut 0 bases from V and 6 bases from J; bases unmatched to any gene: 6. CDR1 is LGHDT and CDR2 is YNNKEL in the germline V gene (reference sequence). The CDR3 runs to 15 residues. CDR3 DNA: TGTGCCAGCAGCCAAGATTGGACAGGGTGGGCTGAAGCTTTCTTT. Its protein product is CASSQDWTGWAEAFF.

This chain links TRBV2 with TRBJ2-1; no clear D. The CDR3 is 11 residues long. Trimming stripped 5 bases from V and 9 bases from J, with 8 bases between. Germline assignment: CDR1 SNHLY and CDR2 FYNNEI. CDR3 region: CASSQVIEQFF. Here the CDR3 DNA reads TGTGCCAGCAGTCAAGTTATTGAGCAGTTCTTC.

This clonotype was counted between two and nine times. The chain couples TRBV3-1 to TRBJ2-7, with 14 bases matching TRBD2. The V gene end was trimmed by 1 base and the J gene end by 7 bases; junction bases not matched to a gene: 9. Germline CDR1 reads LGHDT; CDR2 reads YNNKEL (reference sequence). The CDR3 length is 17 residues. CDR3 sequence reads: CASSQGTTSGRVYEQYF. DNA of the CDR3: TGTGCCAGCAGCCAAGGGACGACTAGCGGGAGGGTGTATGAGCAGTACTTC.

This clonotype was recorded a few times. The chain links TRBV5-4 to TRBJ2-1; tentatively, D is TRBD1 (6 bases). The CDR3 loop spans 15 amino acids. The V gene lost 4 bases and the J gene lost 3 bases, with 14 bases spanning the gap. CDR1 and CDR2 (germline): SGHNT, YYREEE (reference sequence). CDR3 amino acids: CASSAAGASYNEQFF. The CDR3 DNA reads as TGTGCCAGCAGCGCAGCAGGGGCGAGCTACAATGAGCAGTTCTTC.

This clonotype has a handful of counts. This chain joins TRBV29-1 and TRBJ1-1; D not resolved. Germline CDR1 is SQVTM and CDR2 is ANQGSEA. Trimming took 4 bases from V and 8 from J, leaving 11 bases between them. The CDR3 extends over 11 amino acids. CDR3 sequence: CSVGRQYEAFF. The CDR3 DNA sequence: TGCAGCGTTGGAAGACAATACGAAGCTTTCTTT.

This clonotype was counted at least ten times. The chain uses TRBV5-1 and TRBJ2-5; a weak D match, TRBD2 (6 bases). V was shortened by 4 bases and J by 2 bases, with 9 bases between the two germline ends. Germline CDR1 reads SGHRS; CDR2 reads YFSETQ. CDR3 size: 13 residues. CDR3 DNA sequence: TGCGCCAGCAGCCCGGGACTGCAAGAGACCCAGTACTTC. Translation: CASSPGLQETQYF.

V usage is TRBV7-8 and J usage is TRBJ1-1; D gene unclear. CDR1 SGHVS and CDR2 FQNEAQ come from the germline V gene. The CDR3 loop spans 14 amino acids. Trimming left V 3 bases short and J 3 bases short, with 11 bases between. CDR3 DNA sequence: TGTGCCAGCAGCTTCAACGGGAGGGACACTGAAGCTTTCTTT. Translated, it gives CASSFNGRDTEAFF.

This clonotype was detected once. V is TRBV7-9 and J is TRBJ2-1; 8 bases match TRBD2. The CDR3 spans 14 residues. Germline lookup yields CDR1 SEHNR and CDR2 FQNEAQ (reference sequence). The ends lost 1 base at V and 6 bases at J; junction bases unmatched: 2. The CDR3 loop reads CASSLGLALNEQFF. Written as DNA, the CDR3 is TGTGCCAGCAGCTTAGGACTAGCGCTCAATGAGCAGTTCTTC.

The sample holds a few counts of this clonotype. This sequence joins TRBV29-1 and TRBJ2-5; the D call may be TRBD1 or TRBD2 (5 bases each). V gave up 3 bases and J gave up 7 bases, with 15 bases separating them. This CDR3 region has 13 residues. Germline values: CDR1 SQVTM, CDR2 ANQGSEA. CDR3 nucleotide sequence: TGCAGCGTTGACCCGGGGCCGGATGGGACCCAGTACTTC. Amino acids: CSVDPGPDGTQYF. The full variable domain, rest sourced from reference TRBV29-1 and TRBJ2-5, is SAVISQKPSRDICQRGTSLTIQCQVDSQVTMMFWYRQQPGQSLTLIATANQGSEATYESGFVIDKFPISRPNLTFSTLTVSNMSPEDSSIYLCSVDPGPDGTQYFGPGTRLLVL.

The chain uses TRBV7-6 and TRBJ2-1; D unclear. The CDR3 is 12 amino acids. The germline V gene has CDR1 SGHVS and CDR2 FNYEAQ. Deletions cut 1 base from V and 10 bases from J, with 8 bases between. The CDR3 region is CASSLVAGEQFF. The DNA of the CDR3 is TGTGCCAGCAGCTTAGTGGCTGGAGAGCAGTTCTTC. Based on the CDR3 plus reference TRBV7-6 and TRBJ2-1, the full variable domain is GAGVSQSPRYKVTKRGQDVALRCDPISGHVSLYWYRQALGQGPEFLTYFNYEAQQDKSGLPNDRFSAERPEGSISTLTIQRTEQRDSAMYRCASSLVAGEQFFGPGTRLTVL.

This clonotype was counted a few times. This chain uses TRBV5-4 with TRBJ1-2; 8 nucleotides match TRBD1. This CDR3 region has 17 residues. V lost 4 bases, J lost 7 bases, and 18 bases stayed unmatched. Germline assignment: CDR1 SGHNT and CDR2 YYREEE (reference sequence). This CDR3 is CASSVTGADRTAGGYTF. The CDR3 DNA is TGTGCCAGCAGCGTGACAGGGGCGGATCGTACCGCGGGTGGCTACACCTTC.

This chain connects TRBV18 to TRBJ2-7, with 7 nucleotides matching TRBD1. Germline V gene data show CDR1 as KGHSH and CDR2 as LQKENI. V lost 4 bases to trimming and J lost 6 bases; unmatched junction nucleotides: 6. This CDR3 has 13 residues. The CDR3, as DNA: TGTGCCAGCTCACGAACACAGGGGAGCGAGCAGTACTTC. Its protein is CASSRTQGSEQYF.

The chain couples TRBV18 to TRBJ1-2, with D possibly matching TRBD1 (6 bases). This CDR3 is built from 14 residues. The germline V gene has CDR1 KGHSH and CDR2 LQKENI. Trimming cost V 3 bases and J 3 bases, with 11 bases left between them. Here the CDR3 reads CASSPRGPDYGYTF. DNA for the CDR3: TGTGCCAGCTCACCCCGGGGGCCGGACTATGGCTACACCTTC.

Only a few counts were recorded for this clonotype. This chain connects TRBV6-1 to TRBJ2-2; 8 nucleotides agree with TRBD1. The germline gives CDR1 MNHNS, CDR2 SASEGT. This CDR3 region has 17 residues. J was trimmed by 3 bases and V by 4 bases; bases with no gene match: 10. CDR3 coding DNA: TGTGCCAGCAGTGGACCCTACGGGACAGGCTACACCGGGGAGCTGTTTTTT. Translating gives CASSGPYGTGYTGELFF.

This clonotype has at least ten counts. The genes are TRBV3-1 and TRBJ2-3; D is perhaps TRBD1 (7 bases). The germline gives CDR1 LGHDT, CDR2 YNNKEL (reference sequence). V was cut by 4 bases and J by 5 bases, with 22 bases left in between. The CDR3 is 17 amino acids. The CDR3 here is CASSRNLWGAGGDTQYF. The CDR3 coding sequence is TGTGCCAGCAGCCGCAACCTTTGGGGGGCAGGGGGAGATACGCAGTATTTT.

This clonotype showed up many times. CDR3 loop: CASSISNNQPQHF. CDR3 bases: TGTGCCAGTAGTATAAGTAACAATCAGCCCCAGCATTTT. V gene TRBV19 combines with J gene TRBJ1-5; D not certain. Germline CDR1 reads LNHDA; CDR2 reads SQIVND (reference sequence). V was shortened by 2 bases and J by 3 bases, with 5 bases between the two germline ends. The CDR3 consists of 13 residues.